The present entry profiles one T cell receptor beta chain with its context. Its specificity is not known. This sample is part of a study of CD8+ T cells in alopecia areata. RNA, once extracted, was reverse transcribed into cDNA for use as the sequencing template. The method was immunoSEQ multiplex PCR; TCRdb's version includes in-frame clones alone and lacks a portion of them. The sample holds more than 90,000 clones, around 64% seen once. CDR3 length: 15 residues. Germline loops: CDR1 SQVTM, CDR2 ANQGSEA. Trimming took off 3 bases at V and 0 bases at J, with 14 bases between the two ends. Study-wide results and limits: It was less clear whether patients shared TCRs than it was in mice, possibly because of HLA.

The clonotype comes from a human donor in good health. V and J are TRBV29-1 and TRBJ1-1; no clear D. Material for sequencing was CD4+ T cells sorted from blood. The CDR3 region is CSVDNPLGLNTEAFF. The CDR3 nucleotides read TGCAGCGTTGATAATCCCTTAGGCCTGAACACTGAAGCTTTCTTT.